This is a list of T cell receptor beta chains from one sample in a study of CD8+ T cells in alopecia areata. Data came from immunoSEQ multiplex PCR; TCRdb stores just in-frame clones and leaves some out. The sample lists around 60,000 clones, roughly 46% seen once, with 51% in the top ten. The sample taken for sequencing was NKG2D-low CD8+ T cells sorted from blood. These receptors all stem from a human donor with alopecia areata. CDR3s include the opening cysteine and the closing phenylalanine or tryptophan. The order of the fields is D gene, clone size, V gene, J gene, CDR3 protein, CDR3 DNA. D genes are given only for firm matches. Clone size is stated in some rows and not others, as once, few, many or a class when expanded.

d_call: TRBD1
clone_size: .
v_call: TRBV27
j_call: TRBJ2-7
cdr3_aa: CASSLAGGVYEQYF
cdr3_nt: TGTGCCAGCAGTTTAGCAGGGGGTGTCTACGAGCAGTACTTC

d_call: .
clone_size: .
v_call: TRBV5-1
j_call: TRBJ2-7
cdr3_aa: CASSLGTYEQYF
cdr3_nt: TGCGCCAGCAGCTTGGGGACCTACGAGCAGTACTTC

d_call: TRBD1
clone_size: .
v_call: TRBV29-1
j_call: TRBJ1-2
cdr3_aa: CSVERSGGLHGYTF
cdr3_nt: TGCAGCGTTGAAAGGTCAGGGGGTCTACATGGCTACACCTTC

d_call: TRBD1
clone_size: once
v_call: TRBV4-3
j_call: TRBJ1-2
cdr3_aa: CASSQGQGGYGYTF
cdr3_nt: TGCGCCAGCAGCCAGGGACAGGGAGGCTATGGCTACACCTTC

d_call: .
clone_size: .
v_call: TRBV28
j_call: TRBJ2-1
cdr3_aa: CASSFKGPRNEQFF
cdr3_nt: TGTGCCAGCAGTTTCAAGGGACCACGCAATGAGCAGTTCTTC

d_call: .
clone_size: few
v_call: TRBV28
j_call: TRBJ2-7
cdr3_aa: CASSVTTGNNEQYF
cdr3_nt: TGTGCCAGCAGTGTTACTACAGGGAACAACGAGCAGTACTTC

d_call: TRBD1
clone_size: once
v_call: TRBV27
j_call: TRBJ2-7
cdr3_aa: CASSLWDRGYEQYF
cdr3_nt: TGTGCCAGCAGTCTCTGGGACAGGGGCTACGAGCAGTACTTC

d_call: .
clone_size: .
v_call: TRBV2
j_call: TRBJ1-1
cdr3_aa: CASQGKGAEAFF
cdr3_nt: TGTGCCAGCCAGGGGAAAGGTGCTGAAGCTTTCTTT

d_call: .
clone_size: .
v_call: TRBV2
j_call: TRBJ2-7
cdr3_aa: CASSEGRATSYEQYF
cdr3_nt: TGTGCCAGCAGTGAAGGGCGCGCTACCTCCTACGAGCAGTACTTC

d_call: TRBD1
clone_size: once
v_call: TRBV28
j_call: TRBJ1-5
cdr3_aa: CASSLEPGQGLRGNQPQHF
cdr3_nt: TGTGCCAGCAGTTTAGAGCCGGGACAGGGCCTCAGGGGCAATCAGCCCCAGCATTTT

d_call: .
clone_size: once
v_call: TRBV2
j_call: TRBJ2-7
cdr3_aa: CASSPGFPNSYEQYF
cdr3_nt: TGTGCCAGCAGTCCAGGGTTCCCAAACTCCTACGAGCAGTACTTC

d_call: .
clone_size: .
v_call: TRBV9
j_call: TRBJ2-2
cdr3_aa: CASSANTGELFF
cdr3_nt: TGTGCCAGCAGCGCTAACACCGGGGAGCTGTTTTTT

d_call: .
clone_size: .
v_call: TRBV29-1
j_call: TRBJ2-7
cdr3_aa: CSVKGGPTYEQYF
cdr3_nt: TGCAGCGTAAAGGGGGGTCCTACCTACGAGCAGTACTTC

d_call: .
clone_size: .
v_call: TRBV4-1
j_call: TRBJ2-7
cdr3_aa: CASSLKIVEPSEQYF
cdr3_nt: TGCGCCAGCAGCCTCAAGATCGTGGAGCCTAGCGAGCAGTACTTC

d_call: .
clone_size: few
v_call: TRBV25-1
j_call: TRBJ2-7
cdr3_aa: CASGRGYEQYF
cdr3_nt: TGTGCCAGCGGCCGGGGTTACGAGCAGTACTTC

d_call: .
clone_size: .
v_call: TRBV19
j_call: TRBJ1-2
cdr3_aa: CASSINPADGYTF
cdr3_nt: TGTGCCAGTAGTATTAACCCGGCAGACGGCTACACCTTC

d_call: TRBD2
clone_size: .
v_call: TRBV7-8
j_call: TRBJ2-3
cdr3_aa: CASSLPGTRRGESTDTQYF
cdr3_nt: TGTGCCAGCAGCCTCCCCGGGACTAGGAGAGGGGAGAGCACAGATACGCAGTATTTT

d_call: .
clone_size: .
v_call: TRBV9
j_call: TRBJ2-7
cdr3_aa: CASSASSRPVEAYEQYF
cdr3_nt: TGTGCCAGCAGCGCCTCTTCTAGGCCCGTTGAAGCCTACGAGCAGTACTTC

d_call: .
clone_size: .
v_call: TRBV28
j_call: TRBJ2-7
cdr3_aa: CASSSSADQLYEQYF
cdr3_nt: TGTGCCAGCAGTTCCTCCGCCGACCAGCTCTACGAGCAGTACTTC

d_call: .
clone_size: few
v_call: TRBV29-1
j_call: TRBJ2-7
cdr3_aa: CSVATGRSYEQYF
cdr3_nt: TGCAGCGTTGCAACCGGACGGTCCTACGAGCAGTACTTC

d_call: .
clone_size: few
v_call: TRBV7-9
j_call: TRBJ2-6
cdr3_aa: CASSFTSGANVLTF
cdr3_nt: TGTGCCAGCAGCTTTACTTCTGGGGCCAACGTCCTGACTTTC

d_call: TRBD1
clone_size: .
v_call: TRBV5-1
j_call: TRBJ2-5
cdr3_aa: CASRFGQGNQETQYF
cdr3_nt: TGCGCCAGCAGATTCGGACAGGGCAATCAAGAGACCCAGTACTTC

d_call: TRBD2
clone_size: .
v_call: TRBV4-2
j_call: TRBJ2-5
cdr3_aa: CASSQEGTSGSWAETQYF
cdr3_nt: TGTGCCAGCAGCCAAGAGGGGACTAGCGGGAGCTGGGCGGAGACCCAGTACTTC

d_call: .
clone_size: .
v_call: TRBV7-8
j_call: TRBJ2-7
cdr3_aa: CASSPAPGMDPYEQYF
cdr3_nt: TGTGCCAGCAGCCCGGCGCCGGGGATGGATCCCTACGAGCAGTACTTC

d_call: .
clone_size: few
v_call: TRBV7-3
j_call: TRBJ2-1
cdr3_aa: CASSLSVVGRYNEQFF
cdr3_nt: TGTGCCAGCAGCTTAAGTGTGGTCGGGCGCTACAATGAGCAGTTCTTC

d_call: .
clone_size: few
v_call: TRBV29-1
j_call: TRBJ2-2
cdr3_aa: CSVEGSDSNTGELFF
cdr3_nt: TGCAGCGTTGAAGGTTCCGATTCGAACACCGGGGAGCTGTTTTTT

d_call: TRBD1
clone_size: .
v_call: TRBV7-2
j_call: TRBJ2-7
cdr3_aa: CASSLGQGADEQYF
cdr3_nt: TGTGCCAGCAGCTTAGGTCAGGGGGCGGACGAGCAGTACTTC

d_call: .
clone_size: .
v_call: TRBV7-9
j_call: TRBJ2-2
cdr3_aa: CASSPAIVGYTGELFF
cdr3_nt: TGTGCCAGCAGCCCGGCCATCGTAGGGTACACCGGGGAGCTGTTTTTT